The 5 T cell receptor beta chains below were found in one sample sequenced in a study of shared clonotypes between healthy human individuals. Sequencing used immunoSEQ multiplex PCR; TCRdb keeps in-frame clones, though not all of them. The sample records over 2 million clones, roughly 94% being singletons. Sequencing input: naive CD4+ T cells sorted from blood. The subset: CD45RA+ positively selected. The receptors come from a man younger than 35 in good health.

The chain is built from TRBV25-1 and TRBJ1-6; 9 positions match TRBD1. Per the germline V gene, CDR1 is MGHDK and CDR2 is SYGVNS. The length of the CDR3 is 13 residues. The junction had 8 bases not matched to a gene; V was cut back by 11 bases and J by 9 bases. The DNA of the CDR3 is TGTGCCGGGCGGACAGGGGCGAGTTCACCCCTCCACTTT. Its protein is CAGRTGASSPLHF.

This chain joins TRBV7-2 and TRBJ1-1, with TRBD1 matching 9 bases. Germline V CDR1 and CDR2: SGHTA, FQGNSA. V gave up 5 bases and J gave up 1 base; unmatched junction bases: 5. The CDR3 is made up of 15 amino acids. The CDR3 sequence is CASSPPGQGNTEAFF. The CDR3 coding sequence is TGTGCCAGCAGCCCCCCGGGACAGGGGAACACTGAAGCTTTCTTT.

The chain links TRBV27 to TRBJ1-6; TRBD1 might be the D (5 bases). CDR1 and CDR2 (germline): MNHEY, SMNVEV (reference sequence). Trimming cost V 10 bases and J 5 bases, with 18 bases left between them. CDR3 length: 15 residues. The DNA of the CDR3 is TGTGCCACCAGATTAAGGGGCTGGGATAATTCACCCCTCCACTTT. Its translation: CATRLRGWDNSPLHF.

The genes are TRBV11-2 and TRBJ2-1; 9 bases align to TRBD1. The CDR3 is 16 amino acids. Germline CDR1 reads SGHAT; CDR2 reads FQNNGV. J gave up 4 bases and V 4 bases, and 8 bases lay outside the gene matches. The CDR3 here is CASSSYRGLQYNEQFF. CDR3 bases: TGTGCCAGCAGCTCATACAGGGGGCTACAATACAATGAGCAGTTCTTC.

The chain recombines TRBV6-5 with TRBJ1-2; no definite D call. CDR3 length: 15 amino acids. Germline V gives CDR1 MNHEY, CDR2 SVGAGI. Trimming shortened V by 2 bases and J by 0 bases, and 10 bases separated the two germline ends. CDR3 amino acids: CASSYDGLANYGYTF. CDR3 bases: TGTGCCAGCAGTTACGACGGATTAGCTAACTATGGCTACACCTTC.